Listed here is a single T cell receptor (beta chain). Antigen: not known. The germline V gene has CDR1 SGHVS and CDR2 FNYEAQ. Trimming shortened V by 9 bases and J by 5 bases, and 20 bases separated the two germline ends. This CDR3 spans 15 amino acids. TCR libraries were built in bulk with a published protocol and specific TCR primers. TCRdb itself ran the PCR reads through MiXCR, one entry per CDR3 protein. The sample lists roughly 630,000 distinct CDR3 sequences, about 25% seen once, with around 0.78% in the top ten. This entry is derived from a study of molecular identifiers for immune sequencing clone quantification. At the level of the study: Within a replicate experiment, RNA obtained from either about 20,000 or 100,000 naive CD8 cells was divided into five aliquots, and four of those aliquots were then sequenced. Study-level findings and limits: In naive cells, clones above 20 RNA copies held under 1% of molecules, whereas in effector cells they held over 98%.

Naive CD8 T cell sorting was performed on the CD8+CD4-CCR7+CD45RA+ phenotype. The J gene is TRBJ2-1, the V gene TRBV7-6; the D gene is possibly TRBD2 (6 bases). This TCR was recovered from a human donor in good health. Some libraries in this study had Jurkat cell RNA spiked in. The sequencing sample was made of naive CD8+ T cells from blood, with Jurkat cell RNA spiked in. The subset was: FACS-sorted CD8+CD4-CCR7+CD45RA+ naive T cells. CDR3 bases: TGTGCCAGAAGAAGTAAGGCGGGGAGAGACAATGAGCAGTTCTTC. Translated, it gives CARRSKAGRDNEQFF.